This T cell receptor beta chain was captured in a study of vaccination and CD4 T cells after COVID-19. With respect to this clonotype: Its target is unknown.

This CDR3 region has 16 residues. V was clipped by 5 bases and J by 6 bases; unmatched bases: 12. Treatment: approximately 9-day PBMC culture with coronavirus spike peptide pools or control peptides (ViraFEST assay). Researchers used the Oncomine TCR Beta short-read assay to sequence DNA from cultured CD4+ T cells. The authors extracted genomic DNA from cultured CD4+ T cells. From the PCR reads, TCRdb called clonotypes with MiXCR, one entry per CDR3 protein. The table records around 21,000 distinct CDR3 sequences, about 56% of them present only once. The sequence was obtained from a human donor who had recovered from COVID-19. The specimen was CD4+ T cells from blood, cultured in vitro. This sequence joins TRBV12-3 or TRBV12-4 and TRBJ2-2; TRBD2 aligns across 7 bases. The CDR3 reads CASSPPGGGPAGELFF. The CDR3 DNA sequence: TGTGCCAGCAGTCCTCCCGGGGGAGGGCCGGCCGGGGAGCTGTTTTTT.